The sequence of this T cell receptor beta chain was determined in a study of blood T cell repertoires in COVID-19. Study at large: Nucleic acid was either cDNA or gDNA, and it came from T cells, B-cell-depleted T cells, or PBMCs.

J gave up 7 bases and V 2 bases, and 8 bases lay outside the gene matches. From germline, CDR1 is GTSNPN and CDR2 SVGIG (reference sequence). CDR3 length: 14 residues. Using immunoSEQ multiplex PCR, the repertoire was profiled, and TCRdb retains in-frame clones only, with some absent. The sample carries about 63,000 clones, about 86% recorded once. J is TRBJ2-1 and V is TRBV30; 7 nucleotides line up with TRBD1. The receptor was derived from a human donor in a cohort sampled during active COVID-19. Sequencing used peripheral blood. The CDR3 loop reads CAWSRNRGSNEQFF. The CDR3 nucleotides are TGTGCCTGGAGTCGGAACAGGGGCTCGAATGAGCAGTTCTTC.